This passage covers 19 T cell receptor beta chains from one sample sequenced in a study of regulatory T cells in long-lasting Graves disease. The sample's time point: persistent/refractory GD, antithyroid drugs over 5 years with positive TRAb. The authors made the TCR library using RNA they extracted from PBMCs. HTBI primers from iRepertoire and Arm-PCR of CDR3 regions yielded the TCR beta libraries. From the multiplex PCR reads, TCRdb called clonotypes with MiXCR, one entry per CDR3 protein. This sample has roughly 430,000 distinct CDR3 sequences; around 23% occur once, and the top ten carry 13% to 15%. The input for sequencing was peripheral blood mononuclear cells (PBMCs), taken when the disease was refractory, from a patient treated with antithyroid drugs. The receptors originated from a female donor with Graves disease.

Concerning this clonotype itself: With a much larger clone just one base away, this may be a read error. This chain joins TRBV19 and TRBJ1-1, with D possibly TRBD1 on 5 matching bases. There are 13 residues in the CDR3. Looked up from germline, CDR1 is LNHDA and CDR2 is SQIVND (reference sequence). CDR3 region: CASSGPSNTEALF. Here the CDR3 DNA reads TGTGCCAGTTCGGGGCCGTCGAACACTGAAGCTCTCTTT. Supplemented by reference TRBV19 and TRBJ1-1, the full variable domain reads DGGITQSPKYLFRKEGQNVTLSCEQNLNHDAMYWYRQDPGQGLRLIYYSQIVNDFQKGDIAEGYSVSREKKESFPLTVTSAQKNPTAFYLCASSGPSNTEALFGQGTRLTVV.

The table lists this clonotype with many counts. V usage is TRBV27 and J usage is TRBJ2-7; possible D gene TRBD2, 6 bases. CDR3 length equals 13 residues. Per germline, CDR1 MNHEY and CDR2 SMNVEV (reference sequence). V lost 3 bases, J lost 6 bases, and 12 bases lay in between. The CDR3 coding sequence is TGTGCCAGCAGTTTCTCCGGAGGGACCGAGCAGTACTTC. This sequence encodes CASSFSGGTEQYF.

In its sample, this clonotype was seen a few times. CDR3: CSARQAGKTYEQYF. The CDR3 coding sequence is TGCAGTGCCAGACAAGCGGGCAAAACCTACGAGCAGTACTTC. This sequence joins TRBV20-1 and TRBJ2-7; a weak D match, TRBD2 (6 bases). The germline V gene encodes CDR1 DFQATT and CDR2 SNEGSKA (reference sequence). V lost 6 bases and J 2 bases, leaving 17 bases between the germline ends. The length of the CDR3 is 14 residues.

There are many counts of this clonotype. The CDR3 nucleotides are TGTGCCAGCAGCTTACTCCCGAACCCTGGGGACAAAAACATTCAGTACTTC. Protein product: CASSLLPNPGDKNIQYF. This rearrangement joins TRBV11-1 to TRBJ2-4; D gene unclear. This CDR3 spans 17 amino acids. From germline, CDR1 is SGHAT and CDR2 FQDESV (reference sequence). V was shortened by 2 bases and J by 3 bases, with 17 bases between the two germline ends.

Regarding this clonotype: With a much larger clone just one base away, this may be a read error. This chain joins TRBV28 and TRBJ2-4, with D unclear. The CDR3 totals 10 residues. CDR1 MDHEN and CDR2 SYDVKM come from the germline V gene. DNA for the CDR3: TGTGCCAGCGCCAAAAACATTCGGTACTTC. Translating gives CASAKNIRYF.

The sample holds many counts of this clonotype. The rearrangement joins TRBV6-1 to TRBJ2-7; 7 bases are shared with TRBD1. The germline V gene encodes CDR1 MNHNS and CDR2 SASEGT. Trimming at V came to 10 bases and at J to 5 bases, leaving 11 bases not matched to a gene. The CDR3 is made up of 13 amino acids. For the CDR3, the DNA is TGTGCCACCTCAGGGGGTCTTCTGGACGAGCAGTACTTC. It yields the protein CATSGGLLDEQYF.

This clonotype was counted between two and nine times. The rearrangement joins TRBV6-1 to TRBJ1-5; D is unresolved. CDR1 and CDR2 (germline): MNHNS, SASEGT. The CDR3 is 15 residues long. V lost 7 bases to trimming and J lost 2 bases, with 15 bases between them. CDR3 protein: CASMRAPGGNQPQHF. The CDR3 DNA follows: TGTGCCAGCATGAGGGCTCCCGGGGGCAATCAGCCCCAGCATTTT.

This clonotype was seen only a few times. This chain uses TRBV28 with TRBJ2-7; possibly TRBD2 for D (5 bases). V lost 9 bases and J 3 bases, leaving 24 bases between the germline ends. Germline assignment: CDR1 MDHEN and CDR2 SYDVKM. The CDR3 length is 16 residues. The CDR3, as DNA: TGTGCCAGTGCCGCGGAGCGGACCATTCCCCTCTACGAGCAGTACTTC. Encoded protein: CASAAERTIPLYEQYF.

This clonotype was observed a few times. The chain employs TRBV15 and TRBJ2-1; D uncertain. The CDR3 length is 12 residues. Per the germline V gene, CDR1 is LNHNV and CDR2 is YYDKDF (reference sequence). Deletions cut 2 bases from V and 5 bases from J, with 4 bases between. CDR3 coding DNA: TGTGCCACCAGCAGATCCGACAATGAGCAGTTCTTC. Protein product: CATSRSDNEQFF.

The V and J genes are TRBV20-1 and TRBJ2-2; D not resolved. Trimming pared 5 bases from V and 4 bases from J, leaving 20 bases between. Germline V lookup: CDR1 DFQATT, CDR2 SNEGSKA (reference sequence). CDR3 length equals 16 residues. The CDR3 bases are TGCAGTGCTTCACGGACCGGTTATGATGCCACCGGGGAGCTGTTTTTT. Encoded protein: CSASRTGYDATGELFF.

J is TRBJ2-5 and V is TRBV5-1; D call uncertain. The CDR3 is made up of 13 amino acids. Germline V gives CDR1 SGHRS, CDR2 YFSETQ. Trimming pared 4 bases from V and 2 bases from J, leaving 9 bases between. CDR3 in DNA: TGCGCCAGCAGCACCGGAACTCAAGAGACCCAGTACTTC. This sequence encodes CASSTGTQETQYF.

This clonotype was recorded at least ten times. The chain links TRBV2 to TRBJ2-7; D is possibly TRBD2 (6 bases). Germline CDR1 reads SNHLY; CDR2 reads FYNNEI. This CDR3 contains 14 residues. V lost 6 bases and J lost 4, with 16 bases in between. As DNA, the CDR3 is TGTGCCAGCAGGGTGGGACTTCCCTTATACGAGCAGTACTTC. Translating it yields CASRVGLPLYEQYF.

The V call is TRBV4-1, the J call TRBJ2-1; no reliable D call. The germline V and J ends were trimmed by 1 base and 3 bases, with 4 bases remaining between them. In germline, CDR1 is MGHRA, CDR2 YSYEKL. CDR3 size: 13 residues. Here the CDR3 reads CASSQGDYNEQFF. Written as DNA, the CDR3 is TGCGCCAGCAGCCAAGGGGACTACAATGAGCAGTTCTTC.

This clonotype showed up many times. The chain has TRBV13 and TRBJ2-7; the D gene is possibly TRBD1 (6 bases). This CDR3 contains 13 residues. The V end was cut by 5 bases, the J end by 6 bases, with 14 bases between. Germline V gene sequence: CDR1 PRHDT, CDR2 FYEKMQ (reference sequence). Written as DNA, the CDR3 is TGTGCCAGCAGCGTGGACAGTATAGGCGAGCAGTACTTC. Translating gives CASSVDSIGEQYF.

This clonotype was seen at least ten times. The rearrangement uses TRBV10-3 and TRBJ2-7, with 10 bases matching TRBD1. This CDR3 is 12 amino acids long. Germline values: CDR1 ENHRY, CDR2 SYGVKD. V lost 6 bases and J lost 5; bases outside the gene matches: 1. CDR3 in amino acids: CAISDRGHEQYF. CDR3 bases: TGTGCCATCAGCGACAGGGGGCACGAGCAGTACTTC.

This clonotype was detected many times. The chain is built from TRBV2 and TRBJ2-6; a weak D match, TRBD1 (5 bases). This CDR3 comprises 18 residues. Germline lookup yields CDR1 SNHLY and CDR2 FYNNEI. Trimming cost V 1 base and J 1 base, with 14 bases left between them. The CDR3 coding sequence is TGTGCCAGCAGTGAAGAAGGGGCGGATATATCTGGGGCCAACGTCCTGACTTTC. It yields the protein CASSEEGADISGANVLTF. The variable domain in full, with the rest retrieved from reference TRBV2 and TRBJ2-6, is EPEVTQTPSHQVTQMGQEVILRCVPISNHLYFYWYRQILGQKVEFLVSFYNNEISEKSEIFDDQFSVERPDGSNFTLKIRSTKLEDSAMYFCASSEEGADISGANVLTFGAGSRLTVL.

J is TRBJ2-7 and V is TRBV18; TRBD2 might be the D (5 bases). The CDR3 contains 14 residues. In germline, CDR1 is KGHSH, CDR2 LQKENI. V shed 2 bases and J shed 3 bases, with 11 bases lying between them. CDR3 sequence reads: CASSPGSGSYEQYF. CDR3 nucleotides: TGTGCCAGCTCACCAGGGTCGGGGAGCTACGAGCAGTACTTC.

DNA for the CDR3: TGTGCCAGTAGTACAGCAGGGGCAGGGAGAAACACTGAAGCTTTCTTT. Translated: CASSTAGAGRNTEAFF. The chain uses TRBV19 and TRBJ1-1; D may be TRBD1 (6 bases). This CDR3 region has 16 residues. V lost 4 bases and J lost 2, with 17 bases in between. CDR1 and CDR2 (germline): LNHDA, SQIVND (reference sequence).

This clonotype has at least ten counts. An end of the junction does not agree with germline; a read error may underlie this. V gene TRBV3-1 combines with J gene TRBJ1-1; tentative D call: TRBD1 (5 bases). The CDR3 spans 14 residues. CDR1 is LGHDT, CDR2 YNNKEL, per germline (reference sequence). CDR3 protein: CASSSRDANTKAFF. In DNA, the CDR3 is TGTGCCAGCAGCTCCCGGGACGCGAACACTAAAGCTTTCTTT.